The clone carrying this T cell receptor (beta chain) occurred once. What it recognizes is unknown. This sample was taken from a study of cytomegalovirus exposure and HLA in healthy donors. At the level of the study: Of all 400 or so donors who were genotyped, roughly 83% belonged to the Caucasian-associated ancestry cluster.

Findings and limits, study-wide: Among CMV-associated TCR beta chains, most appeared HLA-restricted in a later analysis. Later analysis indicated greater clonal expansion among HLA-associated TCR beta chains than among equally common other chains.

It was with 60 Vbeta and 13 Jbeta primers that the PCR ran. Profiling relied on immunoSEQ multiplex PCR, and the TCRdb table lists in-frame clones only, not all of them. Among about 180,000 clones, 80% were seen once, and the ten largest hold 5.7%. The CDR3 extends over 15 amino acids. Trimming removed 4 bases at V and 4 bases at J, with 17 bases between. Per germline, CDR1 SGHRS and CDR2 YFSETQ. The TCR was taken from a man aged 40-49 years in good health and CMV-seronegative. Sequencing was performed on PBMCs. V gene TRBV5-1 combines with J gene TRBJ1-2; possibly TRBD1 for D (5 bases). CDR3 residues: CASSTGVRGGYGYTF. Written as DNA, the CDR3 is TGCGCCAGCAGCACGGGGGTTCGGGGAGGCTATGGCTACACCTTC.